This T cell receptor beta chain stems from a study of CD8 T cells in ankylosing spondylitis. Study-wide results and limits: Significant enrichment of disease-linked clones was reported in matched ankylosing spondylitis synovial fluid. Ankylosing spondylitis blood appeared to be characterized by a TCR beta motif of eight or nine highly homologous variants.

A quantitative 5'-RACE method, one with molecular barcodes, was used to make TCR beta libraries. TCRdb redid the calling of the 5' RACE reads with MiXCR, one entry per CDR3 protein. The sample has 200,000 or so distinct CDR3 sequences, over 10% seen once. Many counts were recorded for this clonotype. Its target is unknown. The CDR3 has 13 amino acids. Germline CDR1 reads DFQATT; CDR2 reads SNEGSKA (reference sequence). Trimming pared 2 bases from V and 2 bases from J, leaving 9 bases between. The sample taken for sequencing was blood, either unsorted or a sorted T cell fraction (not recorded which). The clonotype was recovered from a female donor with ankylosing spondylitis or in good health (not recorded which). V and J are TRBV20-1 and TRBJ1-2; tentative D call: TRBD1 (5 bases). This CDR3 reads CSARQDNNYGYTF. Here the CDR3 DNA reads TGCAGTGCTAGACAGGACAACAACTATGGCTACACCTTC.